One sample yielded the 32 T cell receptor beta chains listed below, sequenced in a study of tumor-infiltrating lymphocytes in primary liver carcinoma. Co-extracted RNA and DNA came from roughly 21-30 mg of unsorted bulk tissue. TCR beta cDNA was prepared out of roughly 490 ng total RNA by means of a constant-region primer. Three nested multiplex PCR rounds, a slightly modified ARM-PCR method, built the TCR beta libraries. In the first two PCR rounds, TRBV1-TRBV30 forward primers were paired with a C-beta reverse primer, and each round lasted approximately 10 cycles. TCRdb used MiXCR to reprocess the multiplex PCR reads, holding one entry per CDR3 protein. The table records about 120,000 distinct CDR3 sequences, about 68% of them present only once. Sequencing was performed on liver tumor tissue from sampling region 1. Subset reported: tumor region T1, superior pole. Receptors were obtained from a woman in her fifties or sixties with primary liver carcinoma and hepatitis B virus infection.

Concerning this clonotype: A read error may be the cause here, since a much bigger clone is one base away. The chain carries TRBV29-1 and TRBJ2-1; no reliable D call. The V gene lost 7 bases and the J gene lost 4 bases, with 23 bases spanning the gap. The CDR3 consists of 16 residues. The V gene's germline CDR1 is SQVTM and CDR2 ANQGSEA. The CDR3 nucleotides are TGCAGCGCCCAAGGATACCTCTACCGGTCGTACAATGAGCAGTTCTTC. It translates to CSAQGYLYRSYNEQFF.

This clonotype came up many times. The V call is TRBV29-1, the J call TRBJ2-2; 9 nucleotides match TRBD1. With 7 bases clipped from V and 4 bases from J, the junction kept 4 bases outside the gene matches. Germline CDR1 SQVTM, CDR2 ANQGSEA. The CDR3 totals 13 residues. The CDR3 sequence is CSARQGGTGELFF. The CDR3 nucleotides are TGCAGCGCACGACAGGGGGGCACCGGGGAGCTGTTTTTT.

A remark on this clonotype: Sequence at one end of the junction differs from germline and may be a read error. The chain joins TRBV11-1 to TRBJ2-1; possible D gene TRBD2, 5 bases. CDR3 size: 14 residues. Germline assignment: CDR1 SGHAT and CDR2 FQDESV (reference sequence). The CDR3 bases are TGCGCCAGCTGCCCCGACTACGGGAACAATGAGCAGTTCTTC. Translation: CASCPDYGNNEQFF.

On this clonotype: A junction boundary mismatches the germline segment, possibly from a read error. V and J are TRBV6-2 or TRBV6-3 and TRBJ1-1, with 7 bases aligning to TRBD1. This CDR3 has 15 residues. In germline, CDR1 is MNHEY, CDR2 SVGEGT. CDR3 residues: CASGYSVGGGTEAFF. In DNA, the CDR3 is TGTGCCAGCGGTTACTCCGTAGGGGGCGGCACTGAAGCTTTCTTT.

Details on this clonotype: At one end the junction does not follow the germline gene, possibly because of a read error. The genes are TRBV29-1 and TRBJ2-3; a weak D match, TRBD1 (6 bases). The CDR3 extends over 14 amino acids. CDR1 is SQVTM and CDR2 is ANQGSEA in the germline V gene. The CDR3 protein is CGVRTSQLSGDQYF. CDR3 bases: TGCGGCGTCAGGACCTCGCAATTATCAGGGGACCAGTATTTT.

This clonotype was detected only a few times. At one end the junction does not follow the germline gene, possibly because of a read error. The chain uses TRBV12-5 and TRBJ2-2, with 16 nucleotides matching TRBD2. CDR3 length: 20 amino acids. From germline, CDR1 is LGHNT and CDR2 FRNRAP. This CDR3 reads CVSGLRLGTSGRANTGELFF. The CDR3 bases are TGTGTTAGTGGTTTGCGCCTCGGGACTAGCGGGAGGGCGAACACCGGGGAGCTGTTTTTT.

This clonotype was observed a single time. The junction does not match germline at one end; this may be a read error. The chain couples TRBV11-2 to TRBJ1-1; the D is unclear. Germline CDR1 SGHAT, CDR2 FQNNGV. The CDR3 runs to 13 residues. In DNA, the CDR3 is TGTGCCAGCGGCTTAGAGGCAGCGACTGGAGCTTTCTTT. It codes for CASGLEAATGAFF.

The DNA of the CDR3 is TGTGCCAGTCTCCGACTGAACTCCTACGAGCAGTACTTC. Protein sequence: CASLRLNSYEQYF. The chain recombines TRBV11-3 with TRBJ2-7; D is unresolved. Deletions cut 9 bases from V and 0 bases from J, with 12 bases between. The CDR3 spans 13 residues. Germline CDR1 SGHNT, CDR2 YENEEA.

This clonotype has ten or more counts. This sequence joins TRBV12-3 or TRBV12-4 and TRBJ2-1; 9 nucleotides line up with TRBD2. Trimming removed 6 bases from V and 8 bases from J; junction bases left unmatched: 14. The CDR3 is 16 residues long. The CDR3 DNA is TGTGCCAGCAGCCTACCCTTAGCGGGAGAGATTGATGAGCAGTTCTTC. Its translation is CASSLPLAGEIDEQFF.

Notes on this clonotype: Given a much more abundant clone one base away, this may be a read error. This chain joins TRBV10-3 and TRBJ2-7, with D tentatively TRBD2 (6 bases). The germline CDR1 and CDR2 sequences are ENHRY and SYGVKD. CDR3 length: 15 amino acids. V was cut by 4 bases and J by 2 bases, with 15 bases left in between. The CDR3: CAISAPTGSTYEQYF. The CDR3 DNA is TGTGCCATCAGTGCGCCTACCGGGAGTACCTACGAGCAGTACTTC.

Of note for this clonotype: This may be a read error, as it is one base from a much larger clone. The chain is built from TRBV10-1 and TRBJ2-7; D unclear. The germline CDR1 and CDR2 sequences are WNHNN and SYGVQD (reference sequence). The CDR3 is made up of 15 amino acids. The CDR3 region has the DNA TGCGCCAGCAGTGCGTCTCAGAGAAGAGGCTACGAGCACTACTTC. The encoded protein is CASSASQRRGYEHYF.

The V and J genes are TRBV5-1 and TRBJ2-5, with D maybe TRBD2 (7 bases). Germline-derived CDR1 and CDR2 are SGHRS and YFSETQ. This CDR3 comprises 13 residues. Trimming pared 3 bases from V and 9 bases from J, leaving 15 bases between. This CDR3 reads CASSWGGVEAQYF. In nucleotides, the CDR3 is TGCGCCAGCAGCTGGGGGGGCGTTGAGGCCCAGTACTTC.

About this clonotype: At one end, the junction sequence differs from germline, possibly due to a read error. V and J are TRBV6-6 and TRBJ2-2; D unclear. CDR3 length: 13 residues. CDR1 and CDR2 (germline): MNHNY, SVGAGI (reference sequence). CDR3 DNA: TGTACCAGCAGGTCCTCGAACACCGGGGAGCTGTTTTTT. Translation: CTSRSSNTGELFF.

Details on this clonotype: The germline gene is not matched at one end of the junction; a read error may be the cause. The genes are TRBV11-2 and TRBJ1-2; D might be TRBD1 (5 bases). From germline, CDR1 is SGHAT and CDR2 FQNNGV. This CDR3 region has 13 residues. The chain's CDR3 is CANGSGTEYGYTF. The CDR3 nucleotides are TGTGCCAACGGTTCCGGGACGGAATATGGCTACACTTTC.

Turning to this clonotype: No conserved phenylalanine or tryptophan ends this CDR3, so it is likely a read error. The chain recombines TRBV11-3 with TRBJ2-1; 10 nucleotides agree with TRBD2. The germline V gene has CDR1 SGHNT and CDR2 YENEEA. The CDR3 contains 18 residues. The J segment lost 8 bases and the V segment lost 1 base, leaving 14 bases of the junction unmatched. CDR3 amino acids: CASSLGREGTSESYEQFS. The DNA for the CDR3 is TGTGCCAGCAGCTTAGGAAGGGAGGGGACTAGCGAGAGCTATGAGCAGTTCTCC.

This clonotype was detected many times. CDR3 sequence reads: CASSEPADPLAKNIQYF. The CDR3 coding sequence is TGTGCCAGCAGTGAACCGGCGGATCCCCTAGCCAAAAACATTCAGTACTTC. The rearrangement uses TRBV6-1 and TRBJ2-4; D is ambiguous. The CDR3 consists of 17 residues. Trimming removed 2 bases at V and 0 bases at J, with 14 bases between. Germline values: CDR1 MNHNS, CDR2 SASEGT.

As concerns this clonotype: The junction departs from the called germline gene at one end, perhaps through a read error. This chain uses TRBV6-5 with TRBJ1-2; TRBD1 aligns across 12 bases. This CDR3 comprises 13 residues. The germline V gene encodes CDR1 MNHEY and CDR2 SVGAGI. For the CDR3, the DNA is TGTGGCAGCAGACGGGACAGGGGGCTTGGCTACACCTTC. Its protein is CGSRRDRGLGYTF.

This clonotype was seen just once. This sequence may be a read error, since a much larger clone differs from it by one base. The rearrangement uses TRBV12-3 or TRBV12-4 and TRBJ2-7; D is undetermined. CDR3 length equals 12 residues. V was pared by 8 bases and J by 5 bases, with 13 bases between. In nucleotides, the CDR3 is TGTGCCAGCTGTTCAAGGGTCCACGAGCAGTACTTC. Translated, it gives CASCSRVHEQYF.

Regarding this clonotype: Here the CDR3 omits its conserved ending phenylalanine or tryptophan, so a read error is the likely source. It is unclear where the CDR3 begins or ends on the DNA, so no DNA is shown, and the CDR3 is as TCRdb lists it. The chain combines TRBV11-1 with TRBJ2-5; the D call of TRBD1 is as the table states it, not checked on the DNA. With termini counted, the CDR3 has 14 amino acids. Germline loops: CDR1 SGHAT, CDR2 FQDESV (reference sequence). The CDR3 region is CASSLFRDQETQCA.

As regards this clonotype: A single base separates this from a much larger clone, so it may be a read error. This is likely a read error, given that the CDR3 carries no conserved phenylalanine or tryptophan at its end. The chain carries TRBV11-2 and TRBJ2-3; D perhaps matches TRBD2 (6 bases). Trimming cost V 1 base and J 3 bases, with 17 bases left between them. The CDR3 is 17 amino acids. Germline loops: CDR1 SGHAT, CDR2 FQNNGV. In DNA form, the CDR3 reads TGTGCCAGCAGCTTAGCGCCGGGACTTTTGAAAACAGATACGCAGTATCTT. Translating it yields CASSLAPGLLKTDTQYL.

The V call is TRBV24-1, the J call TRBJ2-3; no firm D call. This CDR3 comprises 12 residues. Germline V lookup: CDR1 KGHDR, CDR2 SFDVKD. Trimming took off 6 bases at V and 4 bases at J, with 7 bases between the two ends. This chain's CDR3 is CATSLVADTQYF. CDR3 nucleotide sequence: TGTGCCACCAGTTTAGTAGCAGATACGCAGTATTTT.

The chain carries TRBV28 and TRBJ1-4; no clear D. The V gene lost 6 bases and the J gene lost 3 bases, with 14 bases spanning the gap. The CDR3 contains 15 residues. Germline-derived CDR1 and CDR2 are MDHEN and SYDVKM. The CDR3 sequence is CASRPTGRANEKLFF. CDR3 bases: TGTGCCAGCAGACCTACCGGGAGGGCTAATGAAAAACTGTTTTTT.

On this clonotype itself: A read error may be the cause here, since a much bigger clone is one base away. The CDR3 loop is CSVEASESSYNEQFF. DNA of the CDR3: TGCAGCGTTGAGGCTAGCGAAAGCTCCTACAATGAGCAGTTCTTC. The chain links TRBV29-1 to TRBJ2-1, with a tentative D call TRBD2 (6 bases). V lost 3 bases, J lost 0 bases, and 12 bases lay in between. Germline V CDR1 and CDR2: SQVTM, ANQGSEA. CDR3 length equals 15 residues.

This clonotype was observed many times. The V and J genes are TRBV11-2 and TRBJ2-6; tentative D call: TRBD1 (7 bases). Germline CDR1 SGHAT, CDR2 FQNNGV. Trimming removed 6 bases at V and 4 bases at J, with 31 bases between. CDR3 length: 21 amino acids. This CDR3 is CASSRRRGTEGFPAGANVLTF. Written as DNA, the CDR3 is TGTGCCAGCAGTCGAAGACGGGGGACAGAGGGATTCCCAGCGGGGGCCAACGTCCTGACTTTC. The whole variable domain, filled in from reference TRBV11-2 and TRBJ2-6, reads EAGVAQSPRYKIIEKRQSVAFWCNPISGHATLYWYQQILGQGPKLLIQFQNNGVVDDSQLPKDRFSAERLKGVDSTLKIQPAKLEDSAVYLCASSRRRGTEGFPAGANVLTFGAGSRLTVL.

This clonotype occurred once. A clone one base away is much larger, so this may be a read error. V is TRBV29-1 and J is TRBJ2-6; D uncertain. This CDR3 comprises 14 residues. Germline V lookup: CDR1 SQVTM, CDR2 ANQGSEA. V was clipped by 7 bases and J by 0 bases, with 10 bases between them. CDR3 residues: CSEWANSGANVLTF. CDR3 sequence (DNA): TGCAGCGAATGGGCTAACTCTGGGGCCAACGTCCTGACTTTC.

A remark on this clonotype: Sequence at one end of the junction differs from germline and may be a read error. The rearrangement joins TRBV14 to TRBJ1-2; D gene unclear. Germline V lookup: CDR1 SGHDN, CDR2 FVKESK. There are 13 residues in the CDR3. The CDR3 DNA reads TGTGCCAGCAGCCAAGCGGACTTCTATGACTACACCTTC. This encodes CASSQADFYDYTF.

This clonotype was detected many times. This chain links TRBV30 with TRBJ2-3; D possibly corresponds to TRBD1 (5 bases). CDR3 length: 13 residues. The germline V and J ends were trimmed by 3 bases and 1 base, with 8 bases remaining between them. Germline assignment: CDR1 GTSNPN and CDR2 SVGIG (reference sequence). The CDR3 region is CAWSRDRTDTQYF. For the CDR3, the DNA is TGTGCCTGGAGCAGGGATCGCACAGATACGCAGTATTTT.

This clonotype was observed at least ten times. The V gene is TRBV28, the J gene TRBJ2-2; D ambiguous. V was trimmed by 7 bases and J by 5 bases, leaving 8 bases between them. Germline-derived CDR1 and CDR2 are MDHEN and SYDVKM. This CDR3 has 12 amino acids. DNA for the CDR3: TGTGCCAGCACTCGGTCAACCGGGGAGCTGTTTTTT. It specifies CASTRSTGELFF.

This clonotype has ten or more counts. V is TRBV12-3 or TRBV12-4 and J is TRBJ2-2; weak D call: TRBD2 (5 bases). CDR3 size: 14 residues. Trimming shortened V by 1 base and J by 6 bases, and 9 bases separated the two germline ends. CDR3 region: CASSLGAGPGELFF. The CDR3 nucleotides are TGTGCCAGCAGTTTAGGCGCGGGCCCCGGGGAGCTGTTTTTT.

Concerning this clonotype: The junction departs from the called germline gene at one end, perhaps through a read error. The chain has TRBV13 and TRBJ2-7, with a tentative D call TRBD2 (6 bases). CDR3 size: 15 residues. Per the germline V gene, CDR1 is PRHDT and CDR2 is FYEKMQ (reference sequence). This CDR3 is CTSSHSVRGTYEQYF. The CDR3, as DNA: TGTACCAGCAGCCATTCGGTGCGGGGCACCTACGAGCAGTACTTT. The whole variable domain, filled in from reference TRBV13 and TRBJ2-7, reads AAGVIQSPRHLIKEKRETATLKCYPIPRHDTVYWYQQGPGQDPQFLISFYEKMQSDKGSIPDRFSAQQFSDYHSELNMSSLELGDSALYFCTSSHSVRGTYEQYFGPGTRLTVT.

This clonotype was seen at least ten times. Since a much larger clone is just one base distant, this may be a read error. This chain links TRBV12-3 or TRBV12-4 with TRBJ2-7; D not resolved. The length of the CDR3 is 11 residues. Trimming removed 8 bases at V and 9 bases at J, with 14 bases between. CDR3 loop: CASRRFDGQYF. The DNA for the CDR3 is TGTGCCAGCCGTAGGTTCGACGGGCAGTACTTC.

This rearrangement joins TRBV29-1 to TRBJ1-2, with D maybe TRBD1 (6 bases). Looked up from germline, CDR1 is SQVTM and CDR2 is ANQGSEA. Trimming removed 3 bases from V and 3 bases from J, with 14 bases in between. The CDR3 is 14 residues long. Here the CDR3 DNA reads TGCAGCGTTGAGCCACCAGCAGGGGACTATGGCTACACCTTC. It encodes CSVEPPAGDYGYTF. Looking up the rest from reference TRBV29-1 and TRBJ1-2 gives the full variable domain: SAVISQKPSRDICQRGTSLTIQCQVDSQVTMMFWYRQQPGQSLTLIATANQGSEATYESGFVIDKFPISRPNLTFSTLTVSNMSPEDSSIYLCSVEPPAGDYGYTFGSGTRLTVV.